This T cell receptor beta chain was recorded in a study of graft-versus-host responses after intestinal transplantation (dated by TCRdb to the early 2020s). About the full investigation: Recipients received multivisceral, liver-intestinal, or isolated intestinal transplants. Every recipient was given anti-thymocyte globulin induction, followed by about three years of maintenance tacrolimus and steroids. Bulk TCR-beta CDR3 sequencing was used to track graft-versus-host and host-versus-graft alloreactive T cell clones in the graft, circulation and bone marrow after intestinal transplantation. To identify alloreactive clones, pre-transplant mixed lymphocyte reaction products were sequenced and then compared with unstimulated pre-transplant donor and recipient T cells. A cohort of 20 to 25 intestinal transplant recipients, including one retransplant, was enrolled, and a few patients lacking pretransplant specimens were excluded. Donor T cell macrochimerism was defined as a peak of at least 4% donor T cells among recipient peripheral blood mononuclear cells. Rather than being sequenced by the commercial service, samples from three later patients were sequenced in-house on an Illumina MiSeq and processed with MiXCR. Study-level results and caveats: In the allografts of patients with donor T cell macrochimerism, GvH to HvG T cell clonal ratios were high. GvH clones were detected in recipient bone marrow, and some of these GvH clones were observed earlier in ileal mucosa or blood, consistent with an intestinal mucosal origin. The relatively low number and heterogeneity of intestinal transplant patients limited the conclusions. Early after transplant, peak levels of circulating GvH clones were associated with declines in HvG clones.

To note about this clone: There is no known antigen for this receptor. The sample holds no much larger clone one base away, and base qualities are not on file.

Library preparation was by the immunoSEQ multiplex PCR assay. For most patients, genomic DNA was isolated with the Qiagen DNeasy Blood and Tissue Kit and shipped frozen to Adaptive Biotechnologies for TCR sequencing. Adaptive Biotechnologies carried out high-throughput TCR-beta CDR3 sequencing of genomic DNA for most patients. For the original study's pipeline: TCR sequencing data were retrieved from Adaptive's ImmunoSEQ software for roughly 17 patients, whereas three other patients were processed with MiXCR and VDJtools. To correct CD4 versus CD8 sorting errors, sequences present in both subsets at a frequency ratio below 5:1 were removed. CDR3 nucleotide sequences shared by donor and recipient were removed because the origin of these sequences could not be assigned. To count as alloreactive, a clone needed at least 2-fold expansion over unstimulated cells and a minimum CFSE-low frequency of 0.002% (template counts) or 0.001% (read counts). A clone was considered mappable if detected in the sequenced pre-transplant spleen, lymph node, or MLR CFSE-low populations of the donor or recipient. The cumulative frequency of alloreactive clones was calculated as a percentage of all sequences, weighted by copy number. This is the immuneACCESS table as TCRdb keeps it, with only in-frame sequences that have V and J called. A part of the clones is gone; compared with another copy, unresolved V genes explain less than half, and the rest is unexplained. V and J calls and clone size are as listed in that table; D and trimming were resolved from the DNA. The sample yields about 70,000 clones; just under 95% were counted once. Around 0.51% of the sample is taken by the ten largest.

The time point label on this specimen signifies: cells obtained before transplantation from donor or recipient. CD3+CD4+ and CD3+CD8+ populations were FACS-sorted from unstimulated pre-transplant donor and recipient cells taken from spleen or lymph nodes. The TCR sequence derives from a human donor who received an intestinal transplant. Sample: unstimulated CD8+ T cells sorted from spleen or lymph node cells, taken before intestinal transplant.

For the CDR3, the sequence is CASSPPIRDTGYEQYF. The nucleotides read TGTGCCAGCAGCCCTCCCATCAGGGACACGGGATACGAGCAGTACTTC. The chain was built from TRBV28 and TRBJ2-7, with a tentative D gene TRBD1 over 6 matching bases. The CDR3 spans 16 residues, from the cysteine through the phenylalanine. Just CDR3 DNA is preserved here, 48 bases in frame from base 1. The germline V gene encodes CDR1 MDHEN and CDR2 SYDVKM. A distance of 22 bases separates the germline ends of V and J, which lose 6 bases and 4 bases respectively.